This T cell receptor (beta chain) was sequenced during a study of CD8 T cells in ankylosing spondylitis. Trimming took 0 bases from V and 4 from J, leaving 12 bases between them. The CDR3 contains 16 residues. Germline assignment: CDR1 MNHEY and CDR2 SMNVEV (reference sequence). TCRdb passed the 5' RACE reads through MiXCR, listing each CDR3 protein once. This table has fewer than 550,000 distinct CDR3 sequences, approximately 5% appearing once. About this clonotype itself: Antigen specificity is unknown.

Whole-study results and caveats: Reportedly, significant enrichment of disease-linked clones occurred in matched ankylosing spondylitis synovial fluid. Typical of ankylosing spondylitis blood, it appeared, was a TCR beta motif of eight highly homologous variants.

Sequencing was carried out using blood, either unsorted or a sorted T cell fraction (not recorded which). The chain uses TRBV27 and TRBJ2-2; no clear D. The receptor was isolated from a male donor with ankylosing spondylitis. CDR3 sequence reads: CASSLSPRRITGELFF. In DNA, the CDR3 is TGTGCCAGCAGTTTATCCCCGCGTCGAATCACCGGGGAGCTGTTTTTT.